This TCR beta chain was identified in a study of CD8 T cells in Susac syndrome. This CDR3 comprises 14 residues. The V end lost 4 bases, the J end lost 12 bases, and 21 bases lay between the germline ends. Germline loops: CDR1 LGHDT, CDR2 YNNKEL (reference sequence). When the RNA was reverse transcribed, random hexamers were used with an input of roughly 0.45 to 1 ug. Each CDR3 protein is one row after TCRdb ran MiXCR on the immunoSEQ multiplex PCR reads. The table shows about 73,000 distinct CDR3 sequences, with approximately 94% occurring only once. The sequencing sample was made of CD8+ T cells from PBMCs. This chain uses TRBV3-1 with TRBJ1-2, with D possibly matching TRBD1 (5 bases). This clonotype was sampled from a human donor with multiple sclerosis. The CDR3 reads CASSPWRQGLVDTF. CDR3 nucleotide sequence: TGTGCCAGCAGCCCCTGGCGGCAGGGCCTGGTGGACACCTTC. The full variable domain, in which reference TRBV3-1 and TRBJ1-2 provide the parts outside the CDR3, is DTAVSQTPKYLVTQMGNDKSIKCEQNLGHDTMYWYKQDSKKFLKIMFSYNNKELIINETVPNRFSPKSPDKAHLNLHINSLELGDSAVYFCASSPWRQGLVDTFGSGTRLTVV.